Presented here are 8 T cell receptor beta chains from one specimen sequenced in a study of memory CD4+ T cells and cytomegalovirus serostatus. Some clones are missing from TCRdb's copy, which holds only in-frame ones; the method was immunoSEQ multiplex PCR. The sample includes around 60,000 clones, roughly three quarters seen only once; the top ten take 0.88%. Single viable CD3+CD4+CD8-CD45RO+ cells were sorted as the memory CD4+ T cells. Sequenced material: memory CD4+ T cells from blood. These receptors all come from an adult in good health and CMV-seronegative.

The chain employs TRBV18 and TRBJ1-3, with D tentatively TRBD1 (6 bases). Between the trimmed V and J ends, which lost 3 bases and 0 bases, there was a span of 9 bases. The CDR3 is 15 amino acids. Germline V gene data show CDR1 as KGHSH and CDR2 as LQKENI. CDR3 protein: CASSPGGPSGNTIYF. In DNA form, the CDR3 reads TGTGCCAGCTCACCGGGGGGCCCCTCTGGAAACACCATATATTTT. Full variable domain (remainder filled in from reference TRBV18 and TRBJ1-3): NAGVMQNPRHLVRRRGQEARLRCSPMKGHSHVYWYRQLPEEGLKFMVYLQKENIIDESGMPKERFSAEFPKEGPSILRIQQVVRGDSAAYFCASSPGGPSGNTIYFGEGSWLTVV.

This chain uses TRBV7-3 with TRBJ1-1; weak D call: TRBD1 (5 bases). Per germline, CDR1 SGHTA and CDR2 FQGTGA. CDR3 length equals 13 residues. The germline V and J ends were trimmed by 2 bases and 7 bases, with 11 bases remaining between them. CDR3 region: CASSLGVGGEAFF. In DNA form, the CDR3 reads TGTGCCAGCAGCTTAGGGGTGGGGGGTGAAGCTTTCTTT.

The rearrangement uses TRBV30 and TRBJ2-5; TRBD1 might be the D (5 bases). The J call may be faulty, since TRBJ2-7 better matches the DNA end. The CDR3 runs 13 residues. CDR1 is GTSNPN and CDR2 is SVGIG in the germline V gene (reference sequence). CDR3 nucleotides: TGTGCCTGGAGGGGCAGGGTCTCCTACGAGCAGTACTTC. Its translation: CAWRGRVSYEQYF.

V and J are TRBV6-1 and TRBJ2-5, with 10 bases fitting TRBD2. This CDR3 contains 15 residues. V gave up 3 bases and J gave up 5 bases; unmatched junction bases: 6. Germline lookup yields CDR1 MNHNS and CDR2 SASEGT. DNA of the CDR3: TGTGCCAGCAGTGATTTAGCGGGAGGAGGCGAGACCCAGTACTTC. It is translated as CASSDLAGGGETQYF.

Worth noting for this clone: The sample contains more than one DNA sequence encoding this CDR3. The gene calls are TRBV28 and TRBJ2-3, with TRBD1 identical over 10 bases. The V gene's germline CDR1 is MDHEN and CDR2 SYDVKM. V shed 5 bases and J 3 bases; nucleotides not matched to a gene: 5. The CDR3 is 15 amino acids. CDR3 loop: CASSGQGGGTDTQYF. The DNA for the CDR3 is TGTGCCAGCAGTGGACAGGGGGGGGGTACAGATACGCAGTATTTT.

This clone was detected a few times. The gene calls are TRBV5-3 and TRBJ1-5; D may be TRBD1 (6 bases). TRBV5-3 is annotated as an ORF whose role is uncertain. V was pared by 1 base and J by 3 bases, with 20 bases between. This CDR3 has 18 amino acids. CDR3 residues: CARSLFGPQGEPNQPQHF. The CDR3 nucleotides are TGTGCCAGAAGCTTGTTCGGGCCACAGGGAGAACCCAATCAGCCCCAGCATTTT.

The V and J genes are TRBV7-2 and TRBJ1-5, with 7 positions matching TRBD1. J was trimmed by 5 bases and V by 4 bases; bases with no gene match: 5. The CDR3 is 14 amino acids. Germline-derived CDR1 and CDR2 are SGHTA and FQGNSA. The CDR3 bases are TGTGCCAGCAGCTCACAGGGGAAGGATCAGCCCCAGCATTTT. This sequence encodes CASSSQGKDQPQHF.

V gene TRBV10-3 combines with J gene TRBJ2-5; the D gene is possibly TRBD2 (6 bases). This CDR3 is 14 amino acids long. CDR1 and CDR2 from the germline V gene are ENHRY and SYGVKD. Trimming stripped 4 bases from V and 5 bases from J, with 14 bases between. This CDR3 is CAISGGTSQETQYF. CDR3 DNA: TGTGCCATCAGTGGGGGGACTTCCCAGGAGACCCAGTACTTC.